Shown below are 9 T cell receptor beta chains from a single sample sequenced in a study of TIL therapy for anti-PD-1-resistant metastatic lung cancer. Time point: pre-treatment sample, taken before nivolumab and TIL therapy. This was the immunoSEQ v3 assay. Method: immunoSEQ multiplex PCR; TCRdb's copy keeps in-frame clones and lacks some. In the table there are just under 60,000 clones, about 69% of which are singletons. The sequencing used blood, collected at baseline. All receptors come from a person aged 25 to 85 with non-small cell lung cancer.

The V and J genes are TRBV7-9 and TRBJ2-3; tentative D call: TRBD2 (5 bases). This CDR3 spans 12 amino acids. Trimming took 3 bases from V and 10 from J, leaving 11 bases between them. CDR1 and CDR2 (germline): SEHNR, FQNEAQ (reference sequence). The DNA of the CDR3 is TGTGCCAGCAGCTTTGACCCCGGGGCGCAGTATTTT. Translating gives CASSFDPGAQYF.

This clone was picked up a small number of times. The gene calls are TRBV5-4 and TRBJ1-2, with D perhaps matching TRBD1 (5 bases). This CDR3 has 15 amino acids. The V gene lost 4 bases and the J gene lost 8 bases, with 21 bases spanning the gap. Germline CDR1 reads SGHNT; CDR2 reads YYREEE (reference sequence). The CDR3 nucleotides are TGTGCCAGCAGCCCCCAGCCCAAGGGGCAGGAAGGCTACACCTTC. This sequence encodes CASSPQPKGQEGYTF.

This clone came up a few times. The chain combines TRBV19 with TRBJ1-2, with D perhaps matching TRBD1 (5 bases). The CDR3 extends over 12 amino acids. Trimming pared 3 bases from V and 8 bases from J, leaving 10 bases between. The V gene's germline CDR1 is LNHDA and CDR2 SQIVND (reference sequence). CDR3: CASSIPDKGYTF. For the CDR3, the DNA is TGTGCCAGTAGTATCCCGGACAAGGGCTACACCTTC.

The chain recombines TRBV7-8 with TRBJ1-4; a possible D gene is TRBD1 (5 bases). Between the trimmed V and J ends, which lost 1 base and 0 bases, there was a span of 9 bases. The CDR3 sequence is 16 residues long. The germline V gene encodes CDR1 SGHVS and CDR2 FQNEAQ. CDR3 in amino acids: CASSLDLGATNEKLFF. As DNA, the CDR3 is TGTGCCAGCAGCTTAGATTTAGGGGCAACTAATGAAAAACTGTTTTTT.

This clone has a handful of counts. The J gene is TRBJ2-1, the V gene TRBV7-9, with TRBD2 identical over 10 bases. Germline trimming cut 5 bases from V and 5 bases from J; bases unmatched to any gene: 6. The CDR3 contains 15 residues. Germline V CDR1 and CDR2: SEHNR, FQNEAQ (reference sequence). CDR3 DNA sequence: TGTGCCAGCAGCGGTGGGACTAGCGATGACAATGAGCAGTTCTTC. Amino acid sequence: CASSGGTSDDNEQFF.

This chain connects TRBV7-9 to TRBJ2-7, with D hard to call. Germline lookup yields CDR1 SEHNR and CDR2 FQNEAQ (reference sequence). The CDR3 has 13 residues. Trimming removed 2 bases from V and 6 bases from J, with 11 bases in between. DNA for the CDR3: TGTGCCAGCAGCTTAACAGCCCCTGGCGAGCAGTACTTC. Translated, it gives CASSLTAPGEQYF.

The J gene is TRBJ1-2, the V gene TRBV19; D is uncertain. The CDR3 is made up of 15 amino acids. Trimming removed 2 bases from V and 8 bases from J, with 18 bases in between. Germline V gives CDR1 LNHDA, CDR2 SQIVND (reference sequence). CDR3 DNA sequence: TGTGCCAGTAGTATATCTTTAGGCCGGGCCGACGGCTACACCTTC. This gives the protein CASSISLGRADGYTF.

This clone appeared a few times. The chain has TRBV5-1 and TRBJ2-1, with 7 bases aligning to TRBD1. The CDR3 sequence is 14 residues long. Germline CDR1 is SGHRS and CDR2 is YFSETQ. V was clipped by 6 bases and J by 4 bases; unmatched bases: 7. The DNA for the CDR3 is TGCGCCAGCACGGTGGGGACAGATTACAATGAGCAGTTCTTC. This translates into CASTVGTDYNEQFF.

The chain is built from TRBV7-9 and TRBJ2-3; TRBD2 matches 10 bases. The CDR3 has 14 residues. Germline loops: CDR1 SEHNR, CDR2 FQNEAQ (reference sequence). Losses at the gene ends were 1 base for V and 13 bases for J; bases not matched to a gene: 8. The CDR3 region is CASSLGLAGALKYF. CDR3 nucleotides: TGTGCCAGCAGCTTAGGTCTAGCGGGGGCCCTCAAGTATTTT.